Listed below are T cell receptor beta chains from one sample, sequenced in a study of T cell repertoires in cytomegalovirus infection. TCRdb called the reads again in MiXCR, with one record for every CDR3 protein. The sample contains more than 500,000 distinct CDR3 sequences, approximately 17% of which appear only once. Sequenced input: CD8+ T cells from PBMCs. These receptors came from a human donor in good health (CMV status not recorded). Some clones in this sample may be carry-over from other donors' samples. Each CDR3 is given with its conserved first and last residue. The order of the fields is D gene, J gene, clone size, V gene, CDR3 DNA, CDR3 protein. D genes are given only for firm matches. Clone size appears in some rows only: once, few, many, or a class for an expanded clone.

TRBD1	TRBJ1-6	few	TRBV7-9	TGTGCCAGCAGCTTAGGGATGACAGGGTTTCGCGGTGAGGGTTCACCCCTCCACTTT	CASSLGMTGFRGEGSPLHF
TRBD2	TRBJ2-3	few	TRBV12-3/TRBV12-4	TGTGCCAGCAGTTCGACTAGCGGGGGGGCAAGCACAGATACGCAGTATTTT	CASSSTSGGASTDTQYF
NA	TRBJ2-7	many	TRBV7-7	TGTGCCAGCAGCCAAGCCGCGGGACGCCGGTTCAGGGGATACGAGCAGTACTTC	CASSQAAGRRFRGYEQYF
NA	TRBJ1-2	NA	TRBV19	TGTGCCAGTAGTAAAGCGGGGGCCTATGGCTACACCTTC	CASSKAGAYGYTF
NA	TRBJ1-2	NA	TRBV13	TGTGCCAGCAGCCTAGAAGGGGGGGAGTACTATGGCTACACCTTC	CASSLEGGEYYGYTF
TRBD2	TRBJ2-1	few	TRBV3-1	TGTGCCAGCAGTCCCGGACTAGCGGGAGTCCATGAGCAGTTCTTC	CASSPGLAGVHEQFF
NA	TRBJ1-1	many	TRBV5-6	TGTGCCAGCAGCGCGGGACATTTGAACACTGAAGCTTTCTTT	CASSAGHLNTEAFF
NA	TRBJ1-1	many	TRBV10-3	TGTGCCATCAGTGAGTCGGGTGTGAACACTGAAGCTTTCTTT	CAISESGVNTEAFF
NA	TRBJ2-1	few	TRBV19	TGTGCCAGCGGAAAGGGGGGCTTTAATGAGCAGTTCTTC	CASGKGGFNEQFF
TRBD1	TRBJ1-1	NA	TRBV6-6	TGTGCCAGCAGTGCCGTGAGGACAGGGACCAACACTGAAGCTTTCTTT	CASSAVRTGTNTEAFF
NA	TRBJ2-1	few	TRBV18	TGTGCCAGCTCACCACCACAGGCCCGGGTAGGTGAGCAGTTCTTC	CASSPPQARVGEQFF
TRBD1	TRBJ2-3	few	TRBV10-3	TGTGCCACGCGGGCAGCTGGACAGGGGATCACAGATACGCAGTATTTT	CATRAAGQGITDTQYF
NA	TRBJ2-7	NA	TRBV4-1	TGCGCCAGCAGCCAAGATCCTACAGGACAAACCTCCTACGAGCAGTACTTC	CASSQDPTGQTSYEQYF
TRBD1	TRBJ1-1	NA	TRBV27	TGTGCCAGCAGTTCACGGGAGGGGGCGAACACTGAAGCTTTCTTT	CASSSREGANTEAFF
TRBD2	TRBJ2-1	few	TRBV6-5	TGTGCCAGCAGTTATCCTAGCGGGGGGGTAGTTAATGAGCAGTTCTTC	CASSYPSGGVVNEQFF
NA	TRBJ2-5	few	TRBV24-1	TGTGCCACCAGTGATTTTTTGGGGGGAGAGGAGACCCAGTACTTC	CATSDFLGGEETQYF
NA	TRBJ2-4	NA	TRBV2	TGTGCCAGCAGTTTGAGGGCCTCCAAAAACATTCAGTACTTC	CASSLRASKNIQYF
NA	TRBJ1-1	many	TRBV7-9	TGTGCCAGCAGCTACGGTCAGGGCACTGAAGCTTTCTTT	CASSYGQGTEAFF
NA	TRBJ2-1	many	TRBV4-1	TGCGCCAGCAGCTCAGTGGCGGAAAACTCCTACAATGAGCAGTTCTTC	CASSSVAENSYNEQFF
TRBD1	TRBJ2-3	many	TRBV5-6	TGTGCCAGCAGCTTGGGGACAGGGGGCCGAGATACGCAGTATTTT	CASSLGTGGRDTQYF
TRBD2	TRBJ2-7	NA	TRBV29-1	TGCAGCGTTGAAGGTCGGACTAGCGGGAGAAATCCCCCCTACGAGCAGTACTTC	CSVEGRTSGRNPPYEQYF
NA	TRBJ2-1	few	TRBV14	TGTGCCAGCAGCCAAGAAGGGGGGGATGCCTCGAATGAGCAGTTCTTC	CASSQEGGDASNEQFF
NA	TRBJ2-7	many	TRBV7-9	TGTGCCAGCAGCTTAGACCTGGGGGCAGGGAGCGAGCAGTACTTC	CASSLDLGAGSEQYF
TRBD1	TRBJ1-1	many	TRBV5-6	TGTGCCAGCAGCTGGGGGACGGGACAGCGAGGAAGCGAAGCTTTCTTT	CASSWGTGQRGSEAFF
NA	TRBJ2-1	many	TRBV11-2	TGTGCCAGCAGCGTATCGAATGGATGGGACAATGAGCAGTTCTTC	CASSVSNGWDNEQFF
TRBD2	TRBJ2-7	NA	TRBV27	TGTGCCAGCAGCCCCGGGGCGCGGGAGGTCTACGAGCAGTACTTC	CASSPGAREVYEQYF
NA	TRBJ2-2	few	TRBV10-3	TGTGCCATCAGTGACTCCGATACAGGGACGGCCGGGGAGCTGTTTTTT	CAISDSDTGTAGELFF
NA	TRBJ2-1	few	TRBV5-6	TGTGCCAGCAGCTTTGGAGCCCTCACCACCCTGGACACGAACTACAATGAGCAGTTCTTC	CASSFGALTTLDTNYNEQFF
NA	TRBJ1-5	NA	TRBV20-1	TGCAGCGCCAGTAAGGGCCGAGGTCAGCCCCAGCATTTT	CSASKGRGQPQHF
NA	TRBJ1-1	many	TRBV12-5	TGTGCTAGTGGTTTTTTACCGGGACAACTCATGAACACTGAAGCTTTCTTT	CASGFLPGQLMNTEAFF
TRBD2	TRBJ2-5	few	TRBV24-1	TGTGCCACCAGTGACGGGGGGAGAGAGACCCAGTACTTC	CATSDGGRETQYF
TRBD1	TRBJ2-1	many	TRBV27	TGTGCCAGCAGTGGACCGGGACAGAACTCCTACAATGAGCAGTTCTTC	CASSGPGQNSYNEQFF
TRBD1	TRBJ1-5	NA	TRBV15	TGTGCCACCAGCCGCCACAGGGGGCATAATCAGCCCCAGCATTTT	CATSRHRGHNQPQHF
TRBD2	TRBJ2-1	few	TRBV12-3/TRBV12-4	TGTGCCAGCAGTTTGAGTGGACTAGCGGTCGATAATGAGCAGTTCTTC	CASSLSGLAVDNEQFF
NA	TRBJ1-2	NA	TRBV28	TGTGCCAGCAGTCCCCTCCGGAACTATGGCTACACCTTC	CASSPLRNYGYTF
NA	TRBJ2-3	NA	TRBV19	TGTGCCAGTAGTGCAACATGGGGGGCAGAGAGAGATACGCAGTATTTT	CASSATWGAERDTQYF
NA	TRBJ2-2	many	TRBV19	TGTGCCAGTAGTTTGCGGACGGGGGTCACCGGGGAGCTGTTTTTT	CASSLRTGVTGELFF
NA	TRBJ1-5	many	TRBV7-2	TGTGCCAGCAGCCCGTGGGACAATCAGCCCCAGCATTTT	CASSPWDNQPQHF
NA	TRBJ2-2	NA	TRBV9	TGTGCCAGCAGCACCTCCGGGACCACCACCGGGGAGCTGTTTTTT	CASSTSGTTTGELFF
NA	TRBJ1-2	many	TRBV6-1	TGTGCCGTCCGTTACGGTTATGGCTACACCTTC	CAVRYGYGYTF
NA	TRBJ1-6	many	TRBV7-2	TGTGCCAGCAGCTTAGAGCTCCCGGGGGCGGATAATTCACCCCTCCACTTT	CASSLELPGADNSPLHF
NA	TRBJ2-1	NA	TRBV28	TGTGCCAGCGGGGGTCGAATAGAGGGGCAGGGTGAGCAGTTCTTC	CASGGRIEGQGEQFF
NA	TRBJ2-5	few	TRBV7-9	TGTGCCAGCAGCTTAAGTCTGGGACTGGGCGAGACCCAGTACTTC	CASSLSLGLGETQYF
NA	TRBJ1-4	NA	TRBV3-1	TGTGCCAGCAGCCAGTCGCAGAATCGTCTTAATGAAAAACTGTTTTTT	CASSQSQNRLNEKLFF
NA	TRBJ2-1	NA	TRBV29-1	TGCAGCGTTGACGGCGGTACCTACAATGAGCAGTTCTTC	CSVDGGTYNEQFF
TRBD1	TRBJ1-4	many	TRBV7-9	TGTGCCAGCAGCTTAGCCAGGGGGCTGGAAAAACTGTTTTTT	CASSLARGLEKLFF
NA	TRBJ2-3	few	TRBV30	TGTGCCTGGAGTGTGGGGGCCGCAGATACGCAGTATTTT	CAWSVGAADTQYF
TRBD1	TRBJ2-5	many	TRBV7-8	TGTGCCAGCAGCCTCAAGCTTGGGACAGGGGAGGAGACCCAGTACTTC	CASSLKLGTGEETQYF